The T cell receptor (beta chain) described here comes from a study of T cell changes during pregnancy in multiple sclerosis (dated by TCRdb to the late 2010s). For context, the study as a whole: The study looked at changes in the T cell repertoire across pregnancy in women with multiple sclerosis.

Details on this clone: Which antigen it targets is not known. No quality values exist for individual bases; no much larger clone is one base distant.

The method was the immunoSEQ multiplex PCR assay. TCRdb provides this immuneACCESS table in a form limited to in-frame rearrangements. Some clones are lacking; in checked studies, under half of them reflect an unresolved V gene, and why the rest are absent is not known. This sample lists some 70,000 clones; 92% were detected once. Clones ranked in the top ten supply around 2.9% of the sample. Looking up the germline V gene yields CDR1 ENHRY and CDR2 SYGVKD. The CDR3 covers 15 residues, taking in both the cysteine and the phenylalanine. Only the CDR3 part of the read is kept: 45 bases, read in frame from the first base. Cut back by 3 bases and 2 bases, the V and J ends lie 11 bases apart.

This receptor was obtained from a female donor in good health, enrolled as a control in a pregnancy study. The rearrangement combines TRBV10-3 with TRBJ2-4; the best D guess is TRBD2, with 6 bases matching. The sequences come from CD8+ T cells from peripheral blood mononuclear cells, collected in the third trimester of pregnancy. The CDR3 reads CAISDGGDSKNIQYF. The DNA is TGTGCCATCAGTGATGGCGGGGACTCCAAAAACATTCAGTACTTC.